This T cell receptor beta chain is from a study of spatial heterogeneity in lung cancer (dated by TCRdb to 2018 to 2020). With regard to the full study: More beta-chain than alpha-chain transcripts were consistently detected, likely reflecting higher beta-chain transcript abundance. In the raw uncorrected reads, each unique combination of TCR and UMI appeared more than ten times on average. TCR alpha and beta repertoires were quantitatively compared across multiple tumor regions, matched nontumor lung and blood in non-small cell lung cancer. The study linked features of the TCR repertoire to counts of nonsynonymous mutations, which were determined by whole-exome sequencing of tumor tissue. At surgery, both alpha and beta chains were TCR-sequenced in over 200 tumor regions, fewer than 85 matched nontumor lung samples and around 50 PBMC samples.

The sample's time point label, decoded: sample taken at primary tumor resection. Samples were obtained from fewer than 80 patients with early-stage, untreated non-small cell lung cancer from the lung TRACERx cohort. Whole RNA extracted from tumor and nontumor lung tissue, or from cryopreserved PBMC samples, was used for TCR sequencing without cell sorting. Only patients with enough RNA available from two or more tumor regions were chosen for TCR sequencing. General conclusions and limits of the study: Ubiquitous expanded tumor TCRs showed up in blood more often at tumor resection than at routine follow-up. Confirming at a functional level the hypothesis that regional TCRs recognize regional mutations was considered to require additional single-cell paired TCR alpha and beta sequencing.

The library came from 5' RACE. The listed sequencing device is NextSeq 500. To allow correction of PCR and sequencing errors, the TCR library protocol tagged every TCR cDNA molecule with a unique molecular identifier. In the source study's methods: Decombinator tools were used for TCR identification, UMI-based error correction and CDR3 extraction. TCRs above a frequency of 2 per 1,000, corresponding to the top 1% of the tumor frequency distribution, were defined as expanded. Renyi diversity was calculated using the R vegan package after each repertoire was subsampled 100 times to 5,000 TCRs. To build CDR3 similarity networks, amino acid triplet string-kernel similarity was used, and CDR3s were connected when their pairwise similarity was above 0.82. TCRdb cleaned the public reads at Q25 with fastp, built clones with MiXCR and kept in-frame beta chains. Duplicate CDR3 protein sequences are folded into a single record with the most common DNA and genes. TCRdb, not the original authors, processed these V and J calls. In all, the sample holds some 38,000 distinct CDR3 sequences, and 6.5% to 9.5% of those were seen once. The biggest ten clones account for roughly 28% of the sample.

This clonotype was detected a few times. This clone's antigen is unknown. Per-base quality was not reported, and no clone a single base away is much larger than it. The germline V gene gives CDR1 as SGHVS and CDR2 as FQNEAQ. The trim is 5 bases for V and 2 bases for J, with a gap of 11 bases between the germline ends. There are 14 amino acids in the CDR3, from cysteine to phenylalanine inclusive. Only the CDR3 DNA is retained, 42 bases long and in frame from the first base. This receptor chain uses TRBV7-8 and TRBJ2-3; too little of a D gene remains to name it. The sequencing here drew on PBMCs, taken at surgery. This clonotype was sampled from a male donor with early-stage non-small cell lung cancer. The sequenced DNA is TGTGCCAGCAGCCGACTTCAATCCACAGATACGCAGTATTTT. It translates to CASSRLQSTDTQYF.